This entry is about one T cell receptor (beta chain). What antigen it recognizes has not been identified. Nothing much larger sits one base from this clone, and base qualities are not available. The sample is drawn from a study of blood T cell repertoires in COVID-19 (dated by TCRdb to 2020 to 2021). About the investigation overall: The collaborator samples originated in the United States, Italy and Spain and spanned the acute and convalescent phases of COVID-19. The prospective study material was composed of cDNA or gDNA derived from T cells, B-cell-depleted T cells, or PBMCs. A freely available public database, intended as a resource for researchers studying the immune response to SARS-CoV-2, is where the repertoires were released. Subjects who had been exposed to COVID-19, were actively infected with it, or had recovered from it provided the deeply sampled blood TCRbeta repertoires that made up the dataset. The sample metadata nearly always contained a de-identified subject ID, COVID-19 status, age in years and sex. Where available, HLA class I and class II types were obtained from metadata supplied by the sample provider rather than from assay-based typing. The samples were drawn from two sources: the first 160 participants of the ongoing ImmuneRACE study, and fewer than 1,500 subjects contributed by 6 global collaborators. The full study reports these points: How much clinical and demographic metadata was included differed by source and by participant, and the metadata was provided uncurated.

In Seattle, one collaborating source enrolled patients while the infection was active and tracked those patients longitudinally over the course of disease. Collaborating institutions collected whole blood in K2EDTA tubes following their own protocols. Collaborator samples were shipped for TCRbeta analysis as frozen whole blood, isolated PBMCs, or DNA extracted from either sample type. For CDR1 and CDR2, the germline V gene (reference sequence) lists SEHNR and FQNEAQ. V is shortened by 8 bases, J by 5 bases, and the region joining them spans 16 bases. The CDR3 starts with the cysteine, ends with the phenylalanine, and has 14 residues. The kept DNA is CDR3 alone, 42 bases in frame from the first base. TCRbeta CDR3 regions were amplified from genomic DNA using the immunoSEQ Assay, a bias-controlled multiplex PCR. As for the authors' bioinformatics: The number of nucleated cells in each sample was estimated from the amplification of reference gene primers within the assay. Sequence reads were collapsed and filtered to measure the absolute abundance of every unique TCRbeta CDR3 rearrangement. For each sample, productive Simpson clonality was calculated as the square root of Simpson's diversity index over productive rearrangements. Held by TCRdb, this immuneACCESS table contains in-frame sequences only and omits some clones. Under half of the omission traces to an unresolved V gene where checked; the cause of the rest is unknown. Clone size and V and J calls were adopted from that table, with D and trimming inferred from the DNA. This sample is represented by around 440,000 clones; about nine tenths of them were singletons. The top ten clones comprise roughly 13% of the sample.

The sequencing input was peripheral blood. The V and J segments used are TRBV7-9 and TRBJ2-1, with the D gene call left open. This receptor was identified in a woman between 45 and 60 years old with COVID-19, enrolled during active disease. The DNA is TGTGCCAGCTCACGGGTTTTCACTGACAATGAGCAGTTCTTC. This is translated as CASSRVFTDNEQFF.